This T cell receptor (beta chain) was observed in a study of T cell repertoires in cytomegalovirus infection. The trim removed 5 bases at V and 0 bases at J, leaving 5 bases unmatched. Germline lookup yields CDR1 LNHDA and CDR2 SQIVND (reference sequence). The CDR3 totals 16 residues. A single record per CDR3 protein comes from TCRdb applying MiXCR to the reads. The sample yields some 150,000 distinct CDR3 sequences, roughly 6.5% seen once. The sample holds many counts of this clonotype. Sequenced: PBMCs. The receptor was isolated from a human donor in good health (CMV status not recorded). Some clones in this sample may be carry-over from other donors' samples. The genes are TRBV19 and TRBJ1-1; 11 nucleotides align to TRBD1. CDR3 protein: CASSFRTGGLNTEAFF. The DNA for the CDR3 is TGTGCCAGTAGTTTCAGGACAGGGGGCTTGAACACTGAAGCTTTCTTT.